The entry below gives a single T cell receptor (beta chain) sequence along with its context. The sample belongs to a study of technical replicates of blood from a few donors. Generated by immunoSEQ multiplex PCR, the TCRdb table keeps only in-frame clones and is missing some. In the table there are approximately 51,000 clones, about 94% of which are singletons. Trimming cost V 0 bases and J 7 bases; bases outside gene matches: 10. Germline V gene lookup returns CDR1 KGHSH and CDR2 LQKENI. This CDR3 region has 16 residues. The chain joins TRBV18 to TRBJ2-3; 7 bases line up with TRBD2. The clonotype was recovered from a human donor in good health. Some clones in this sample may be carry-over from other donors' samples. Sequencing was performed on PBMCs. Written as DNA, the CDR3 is TGTGCCAGCTCACCACCGAGGACCCCGAGCGGGAATACGCAGTATTTT. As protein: CASSPPRTPSGNTQYF.